The 13 T cell receptor beta chains presented below share a single source sample, sequenced in a study of blood T cell repertoires in COVID-19. Only in-frame clones appear in the TCRdb table, and some are missing; sequencing was by immunoSEQ multiplex PCR. The sample lists around 230,000 clones, about 80% seen once, with 2% to 3% in the top ten. The sample was peripheral blood. These receptors all come from a woman in her thirties or forties with active or convalescent COVID-19.

The chain carries TRBV6-5 and TRBJ2-1, with a tentative D call TRBD2 (6 bases). The CDR3 totals 15 residues. From germline, CDR1 is MNHEY and CDR2 SVGAGI. V lost 2 bases and J 3 bases, leaving 11 bases between the germline ends. CDR3 protein: CASSYIFGGYNEQFF. CDR3 bases: TGTGCCAGCAGTTACATTTTCGGGGGCTACAATGAGCAGTTCTTC.

The chain recombines TRBV28 with TRBJ2-3; 9 bases line up with TRBD1. This CDR3 has 14 residues. Trimming took 5 bases from V and 2 from J; bases not matched to a gene: 2. Per the germline V gene, CDR1 is MDHEN and CDR2 is SYDVKM. CDR3 in amino acids: CASSRDRVTDTQYF. The CDR3 coding sequence is TGTGCCAGCAGTAGGGACAGGGTCACAGATACGCAGTATTTT.

The chain links TRBV15 to TRBJ1-2; maybe TRBD1 (6 bases). This CDR3 has 16 amino acids. Germline CDR1 is LNHNV and CDR2 is YYDKDF (reference sequence). The V gene lost 5 bases and the J gene lost 4 bases, with 20 bases spanning the gap. CDR3 loop: CATSPSVGGLGYGYTF. Here the CDR3 DNA reads TGTGCCACCAGCCCGTCTGTGGGGGGGCTCGGCTATGGCTACACCTTC.

This clone was seen a few times. The chain recombines TRBV29-1 with TRBJ2-2, with D hard to call. The germline V gene encodes CDR1 SQVTM and CDR2 ANQGSEA. V lost 6 bases to trimming and J lost 5 bases, with 4 bases between them. CDR3 size: 10 residues. The CDR3 region is CSVLTGELFF. The CDR3 region has the DNA TGCAGCGTCTTGACCGGGGAGCTGTTTTTT.

V and J are TRBV2 and TRBJ2-3, with 12 bases fitting TRBD2. Germline CDR1 SNHLY, CDR2 FYNNEI. Trimming took 8 bases from V and 7 from J; bases not matched to a gene: 7. The CDR3 consists of 14 residues. CDR3 DNA: TGTGCCAGCCCGACTAGCGGGAGCATTCATACGCAGTATTTT. It is translated as CASPTSGSIHTQYF.

This clone has a single count. The chain couples TRBV6-5 to TRBJ1-2; TRBD1 is a possible D gene (6 bases). V lost 0 bases and J 8 bases, leaving 13 bases between the germline ends. The CDR3 has 14 residues. Germline V gene sequence: CDR1 MNHEY, CDR2 SVGAGI. CDR3 DNA: TGTGCCAGCAGTTACTCTGGGGGGCGGGGGGGCTACACCTTC. Its translation: CASSYSGGRGGYTF.

V and J are TRBV19 and TRBJ1-2; the match to TRBD1 covers 7 bases. Germline V gene sequence: CDR1 LNHDA, CDR2 SQIVND (reference sequence). Trimming at V came to 7 bases and at J to 4 bases, leaving 18 bases not matched to a gene. This CDR3 region has 17 residues. CDR3 DNA: TGTGCCAGTAACCCCCGGTGGGGACAGCAACCCGTCTATGGCTACACCTTC. Protein: CASNPRWGQQPVYGYTF.

The chain is built from TRBV27 and TRBJ1-2, with 8 bases that match TRBD1. The J segment lost 4 bases and the V segment lost 6 bases, leaving 10 bases of the junction unmatched. The CDR3 runs to 15 residues. Per germline, CDR1 MNHEY and CDR2 SMNVEV (reference sequence). DNA for the CDR3: TGTGCCAGCAGAAACGGACAGGGCGGACCCTATGGCTACACCTTC. Amino acids: CASRNGQGGPYGYTF.

The chain combines TRBV4-2 with TRBJ2-4, with D possibly matching TRBD1 (6 bases). The CDR3 runs 20 residues. Germline-derived CDR1 and CDR2 are LGHNA and YNFKEQ. Trimming left V 0 bases short and J 0 bases short, with 21 bases between. The CDR3 DNA reads TGTGCCAGCAGCCAAGAATGGCAGGGGACGAGGATTATAGCCAAAAACATTCAGTACTTC. It yields the protein CASSQEWQGTRIIAKNIQYF.

The V gene is TRBV9, the J gene TRBJ1-1; D may be TRBD1 (5 bases). CDR3 length: 12 residues. Trimming shortened V by 4 bases and J by 6 bases, and 10 bases separated the two germline ends. In germline, CDR1 is SGDLS, CDR2 YYNGEE. CDR3 region: CASSSGEAEAFF. The CDR3 DNA reads TGTGCCAGCAGCTCGGGGGAAGCTGAAGCTTTCTTT.

V and J are TRBV9 and TRBJ2-3; 7 bases align to TRBD2. There are 14 residues in the CDR3. The V and J ends lost 2 bases and 4 bases, in that order; junction bases with no gene match: 4. CDR1 is SGDLS, CDR2 YYNGEE, per germline. The CDR3 reads CASSVKTSPDTQYF. CDR3 sequence (DNA): TGTGCCAGCAGCGTTAAGACTAGCCCAGATACGCAGTATTTT.

The chain carries TRBV6-1 and TRBJ2-7; D is possibly TRBD1 (6 bases). V was clipped by 4 bases and J by 2 bases, with 18 bases between them. Germline V CDR1 and CDR2: MNHNS, SASEGT. This CDR3 is 16 amino acids long. CDR3 DNA: TGTGCCAGCAGTGGCCTTTGGGACACGACTGCCTACGAGCAGTACTTC. It translates to CASSGLWDTTAYEQYF.

V is TRBV19 and J is TRBJ2-2, with 7 bases matching TRBD1. This CDR3 contains 15 residues. From germline, CDR1 is LNHDA and CDR2 SQIVND (reference sequence). J gave up 3 bases and V 7 bases, and 8 bases lay outside the gene matches. The CDR3 region is CASKPRQGDTGELFF. DNA for the CDR3: TGTGCCAGTAAGCCTCGACAGGGTGACACCGGGGAGCTGTTTTTT.